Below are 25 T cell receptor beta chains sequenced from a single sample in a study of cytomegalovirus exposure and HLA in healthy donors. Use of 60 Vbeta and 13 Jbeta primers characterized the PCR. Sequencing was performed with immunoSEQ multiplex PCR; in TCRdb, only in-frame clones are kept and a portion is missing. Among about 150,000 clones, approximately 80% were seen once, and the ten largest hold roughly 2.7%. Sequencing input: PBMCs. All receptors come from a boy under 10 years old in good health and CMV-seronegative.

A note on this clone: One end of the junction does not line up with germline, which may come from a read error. The CDR3 DNA is TGTTCCAGCCCCCATGGGCGAGCCGCGAACACCGGGGAGCTGTTTTTT. Translation gives CSSPHGRAANTGELFF. The rearrangement links TRBV7-9 to TRBJ2-2; D remains ambiguous. Looked up from germline, CDR1 is SEHNR and CDR2 is FQNEAQ (reference sequence). There are 16 residues in the CDR3. The full variable domain, its missing parts supplied by reference TRBV7-9 and TRBJ2-2, is DTGVSQNPRHKITKRGQNVTFRCDPISEHNRLYWYRQTLGQGPEFLTYFQNEAQLEKSRLLSDRFSAERPKGSFSTLEIQRTEQGDSAMYLCSSPHGRAANTGELFFGEGSRLTVL.

CDR3 loop: CASSQEEAGGYEQYF. The CDR3 DNA reads as TGCGCCAGCAGCCAAGAAGAAGCGGGCGGCTACGAGCAGTACTTC. The rearrangement links TRBV4-3 to TRBJ2-7, with D possibly TRBD2 on 6 matching bases. The germline V gene encodes CDR1 LGHNA and CDR2 YSLEER. The CDR3 is 15 amino acids. Trimming removed 0 bases from V and 3 bases from J, with 12 bases in between.

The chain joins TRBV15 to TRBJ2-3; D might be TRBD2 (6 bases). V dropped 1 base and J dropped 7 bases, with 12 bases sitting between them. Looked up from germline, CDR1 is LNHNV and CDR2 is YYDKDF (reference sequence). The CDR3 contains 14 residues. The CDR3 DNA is TGTGCCACCAGCAGAGGGGGGGACGGGAATACGCAGTATTTT. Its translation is CATSRGGDGNTQYF.

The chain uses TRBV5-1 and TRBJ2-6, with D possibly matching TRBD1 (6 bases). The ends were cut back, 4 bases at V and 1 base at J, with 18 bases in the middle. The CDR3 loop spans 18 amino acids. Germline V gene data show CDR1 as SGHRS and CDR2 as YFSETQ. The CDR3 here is CASSRETGLASGANVLTF. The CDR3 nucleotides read TGCGCCAGCAGCCGTGAGACAGGACTTGCTTCTGGGGCCAACGTCCTGACTTTC.

CDR3 sequence: CASSSWGSGTGDYGYTF. The CDR3, as DNA: TGTGCCAGTAGTAGCTGGGGGTCCGGGACAGGGGACTATGGCTACACCTTC. V and J are TRBV19 and TRBJ1-2; TRBD1 matches at 10 bases. Germline V gene sequence: CDR1 LNHDA, CDR2 SQIVND (reference sequence). The CDR3 is 17 amino acids. V lost 4 bases and J lost 3; bases outside the gene matches: 11.

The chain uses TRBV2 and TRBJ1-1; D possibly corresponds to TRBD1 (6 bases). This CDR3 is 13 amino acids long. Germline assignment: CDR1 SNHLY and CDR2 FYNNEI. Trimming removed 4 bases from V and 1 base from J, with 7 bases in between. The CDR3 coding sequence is TGTGCCAGCAGTGGGGACACGAACACTGAAGCTTTCTTT. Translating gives CASSGDTNTEAFF.

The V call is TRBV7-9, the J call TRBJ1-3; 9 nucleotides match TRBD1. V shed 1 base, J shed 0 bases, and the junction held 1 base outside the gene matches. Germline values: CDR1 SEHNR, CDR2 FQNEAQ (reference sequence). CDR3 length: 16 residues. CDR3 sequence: CASSLGDRDSGNTIYF. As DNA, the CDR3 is TGTGCCAGCAGCTTAGGGGACAGGGACTCTGGAAACACCATATATTTT.

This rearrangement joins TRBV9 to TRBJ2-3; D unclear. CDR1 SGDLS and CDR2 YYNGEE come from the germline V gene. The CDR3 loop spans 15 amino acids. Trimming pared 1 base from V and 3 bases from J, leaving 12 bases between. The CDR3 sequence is CASSVSSAMTDTQYF. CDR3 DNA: TGTGCCAGCAGCGTATCCAGCGCTATGACAGATACGCAGTATTTT.

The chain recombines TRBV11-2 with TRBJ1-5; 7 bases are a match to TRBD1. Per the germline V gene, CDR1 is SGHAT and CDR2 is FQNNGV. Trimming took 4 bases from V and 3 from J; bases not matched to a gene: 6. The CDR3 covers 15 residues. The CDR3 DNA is TGTGCCAGCAGCTCTACGACAGGGAACAATCAGCCCCAGCATTTT. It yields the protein CASSSTTGNNQPQHF.

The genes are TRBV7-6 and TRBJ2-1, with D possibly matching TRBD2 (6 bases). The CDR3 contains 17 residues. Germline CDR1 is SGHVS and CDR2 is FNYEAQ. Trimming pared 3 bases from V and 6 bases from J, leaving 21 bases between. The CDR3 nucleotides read TGTGCCAGCAGCTTTGGGCCTCTGAGGTGGGGGGTCAATGAGCAGTTCTTC. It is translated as CASSFGPLRWGVNEQFF.

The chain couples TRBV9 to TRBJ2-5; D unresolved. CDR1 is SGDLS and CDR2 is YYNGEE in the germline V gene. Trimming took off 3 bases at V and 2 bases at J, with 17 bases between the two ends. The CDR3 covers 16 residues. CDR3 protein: CASSARSRAAQETQYF. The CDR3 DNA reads TGTGCCAGCAGCGCCCGGAGTAGAGCAGCACAAGAGACCCAGTACTTC. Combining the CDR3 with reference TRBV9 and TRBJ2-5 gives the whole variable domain DSGVTQTPKHLITATGQRVTLRCSPRSGDLSVYWYQQSLDQGLQFLIQYYNGEERAKGNILERFSAQQFPDLHSELNLSSLELGDSALYFCASSARSRAAQETQYFGPGTRLLVL.

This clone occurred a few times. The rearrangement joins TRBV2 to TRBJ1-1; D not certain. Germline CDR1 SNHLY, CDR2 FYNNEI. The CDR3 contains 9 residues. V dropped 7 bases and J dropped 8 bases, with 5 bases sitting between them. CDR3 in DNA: TGTGCCAGCAACAACGAAGCTTTCTTT. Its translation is CASNNEAFF.

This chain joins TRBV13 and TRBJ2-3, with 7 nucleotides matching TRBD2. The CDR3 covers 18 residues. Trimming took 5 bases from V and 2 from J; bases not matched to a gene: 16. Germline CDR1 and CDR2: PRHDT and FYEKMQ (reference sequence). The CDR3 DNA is TGTGCCAGCAGCCCGGCCCAGGTTCCTAGCGGTAACACAGATACGCAGTATTTT. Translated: CASSPAQVPSGNTDTQYF. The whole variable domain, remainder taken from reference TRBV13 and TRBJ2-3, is AAGVIQSPRHLIKEKRETATLKCYPIPRHDTVYWYQQGPGQDPQFLISFYEKMQSDKGSIPDRFSAQQFSDYHSELNMSSLELGDSALYFCASSPAQVPSGNTDTQYFGPGTRLTVL.

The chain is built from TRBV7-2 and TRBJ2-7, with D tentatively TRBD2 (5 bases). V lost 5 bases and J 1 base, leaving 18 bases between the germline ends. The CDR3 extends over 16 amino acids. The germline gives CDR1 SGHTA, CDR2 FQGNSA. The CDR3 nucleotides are TGTGCCAGCAGCCGACGAGGGAGTACTGCGTCCTACGAGCAGTACTTC. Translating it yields CASSRRGSTASYEQYF.

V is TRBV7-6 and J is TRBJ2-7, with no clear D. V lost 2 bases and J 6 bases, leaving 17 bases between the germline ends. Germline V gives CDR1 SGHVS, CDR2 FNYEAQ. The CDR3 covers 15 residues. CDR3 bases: TGTGCCAGCAGCTTAAGTATTCAGAGATACAGCGAGCAGTACTTC. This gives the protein CASSLSIQRYSEQYF.

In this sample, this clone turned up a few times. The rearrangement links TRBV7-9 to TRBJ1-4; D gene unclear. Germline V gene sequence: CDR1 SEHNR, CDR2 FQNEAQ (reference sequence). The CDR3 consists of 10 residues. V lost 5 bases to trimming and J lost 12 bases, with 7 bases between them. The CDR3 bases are TGTGCCAGCAGCGGGGAGGAACTGTTTTTT. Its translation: CASSGEELFF.

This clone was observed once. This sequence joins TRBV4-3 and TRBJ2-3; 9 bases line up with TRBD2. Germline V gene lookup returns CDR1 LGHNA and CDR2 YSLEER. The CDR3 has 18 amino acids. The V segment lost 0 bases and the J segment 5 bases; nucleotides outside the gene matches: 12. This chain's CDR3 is CASSQDWVEVAGVDTQYF. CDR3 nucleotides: TGCGCCAGCAGCCAAGATTGGGTTGAAGTAGCGGGAGTAGATACGCAGTATTTT.

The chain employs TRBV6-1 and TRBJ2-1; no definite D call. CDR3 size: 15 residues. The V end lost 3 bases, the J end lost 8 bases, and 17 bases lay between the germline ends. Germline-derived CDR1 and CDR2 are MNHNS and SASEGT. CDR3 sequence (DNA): TGTGCCAGCAGTGACTCTTTTTATGTTGAGGATGAGCAGTTCTTC. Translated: CASSDSFYVEDEQFF.

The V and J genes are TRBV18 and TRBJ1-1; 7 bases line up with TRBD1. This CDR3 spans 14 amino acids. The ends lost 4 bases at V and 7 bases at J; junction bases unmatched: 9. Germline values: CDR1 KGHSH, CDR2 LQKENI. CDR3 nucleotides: TGTGCCAGCTCACGGGACAGTGTCGCGGATGAAGCTTTCTTT. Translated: CASSRDSVADEAFF.

CDR3 protein: CASSSRETSEKLFF. DNA of the CDR3: TGTGCCAGCAGCAGCAGGGAAACATCTGAAAAACTGTTTTTT. The chain recombines TRBV5-4 with TRBJ1-4; D is possibly TRBD1 (5 bases). Germline-derived CDR1 and CDR2 are SGHNT and YYREEE (reference sequence). The CDR3 extends over 14 amino acids. Deletions cut 4 bases from V and 7 bases from J, with 14 bases between.

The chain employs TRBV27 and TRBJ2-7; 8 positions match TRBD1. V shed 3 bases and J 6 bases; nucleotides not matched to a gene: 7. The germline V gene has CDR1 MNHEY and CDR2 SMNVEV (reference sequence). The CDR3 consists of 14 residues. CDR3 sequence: CASSLGPGQVEQYF. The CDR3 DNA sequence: TGTGCCAGCAGTTTGGGCCCGGGACAGGTCGAGCAGTACTTC.

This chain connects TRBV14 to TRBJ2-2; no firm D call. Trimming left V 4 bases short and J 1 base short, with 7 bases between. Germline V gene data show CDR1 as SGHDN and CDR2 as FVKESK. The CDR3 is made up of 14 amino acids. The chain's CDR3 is CASSPSGNTGELFF. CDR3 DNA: TGTGCCAGCAGCCCCTCGGGGAACACCGGGGAGCTGTTTTTT.

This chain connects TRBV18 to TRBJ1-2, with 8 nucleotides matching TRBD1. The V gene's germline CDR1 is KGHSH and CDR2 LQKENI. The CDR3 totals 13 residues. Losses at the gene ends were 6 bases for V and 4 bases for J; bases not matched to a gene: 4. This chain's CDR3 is CASSQGAGYGYTF. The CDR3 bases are TGTGCCAGCTCGCAGGGGGCGGGCTATGGCTACACCTTC.

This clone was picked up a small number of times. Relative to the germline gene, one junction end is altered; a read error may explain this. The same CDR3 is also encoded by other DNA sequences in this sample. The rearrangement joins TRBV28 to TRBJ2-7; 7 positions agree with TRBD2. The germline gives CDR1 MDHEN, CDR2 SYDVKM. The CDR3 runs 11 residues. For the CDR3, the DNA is TGTGCCAGCAGATATAGGACTAGTTTAACCTTC. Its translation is CASRYRTSLTF.

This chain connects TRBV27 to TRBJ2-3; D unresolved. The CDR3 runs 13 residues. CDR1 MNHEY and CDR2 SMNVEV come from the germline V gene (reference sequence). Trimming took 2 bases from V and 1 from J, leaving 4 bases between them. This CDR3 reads CASSLGRTDTQYF. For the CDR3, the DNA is TGTGCCAGCAGTTTAGGGCGCACAGATACGCAGTATTTT.